Listed below are T cell receptor beta chains from one sample, sequenced in a study of cytomegalovirus exposure and HLA in healthy donors. This table comes from immunoSEQ multiplex PCR, and its TCRdb copy is limited to in-frame clones, with some not included. The sample yields roughly 200,000 clones, roughly 74% seen once. Sequencing used PBMCs. These receptors originate from a woman between 25 and 40 years old in good health and CMV-seronegative. Each CDR3 is given with its conserved first and last residue.

V gene: TRBV25-1
J gene: TRBJ2-5
CDR3 protein: CASSELGGLAGEETQYF

V gene: TRBV6-1
J gene: TRBJ2-7
CDR3 protein: CASSVATSYSYEQYF

V gene: TRBV4-2
J gene: TRBJ2-7
CDR3 protein: CASSQEAGAYEQYF

V gene: TRBV2
J gene: TRBJ1-5
CDR3 protein: CASSGDSLDGRHF

V gene: TRBV9
J gene: TRBJ1-5
CDR3 protein: CASSVEGQNQPQHF

V gene: TRBV19
J gene: TRBJ2-1
CDR3 protein: CASSTAGAYNEQFF

V gene: TRBV7-3
J gene: TRBJ2-5
CDR3 protein: CASSAGVGGNQETQYF

V gene: TRBV9
J gene: TRBJ2-3
CDR3 protein: CASSVEVAQSTDTQYF

V gene: TRBV4-3
J gene: TRBJ1-4
CDR3 protein: CASSQDGTGFTEKLFF

V gene: TRBV19
J gene: TRBJ2-3
CDR3 protein: CASNQGVQDTQYF

V gene: TRBV19
J gene: TRBJ1-2
CDR3 protein: CASMGLNYGYTF

V gene: TRBV14
J gene: TRBJ1-3
CDR3 protein: CASSPWTAGNTIYF

V gene: TRBV19
J gene: TRBJ2-3
CDR3 protein: CASSIRRGSTDTQYF

V gene: TRBV4-1
J gene: TRBJ2-5
CDR3 protein: CASSPPSGETQYF

V gene: TRBV5-6
J gene: TRBJ1-3
CDR3 protein: CASSLPEAGNTIYF

V gene: TRBV6-6
J gene: TRBJ2-7
CDR3 protein: CASSLTSGEQYF

V gene: TRBV19
J gene: TRBJ2-3
CDR3 protein: CASGTASYTDTQYF

V gene: TRBV27
J gene: TRBJ2-6
CDR3 protein: CASSTTGGSGANVLTF

V gene: TRBV9
J gene: TRBJ1-4
CDR3 protein: CASSVEQGGEKLFF

V gene: TRBV5-1
J gene: TRBJ2-3
CDR3 protein: CASSSLAGAGTDTQYF

V gene: TRBV28
J gene: TRBJ1-4
CDR3 protein: CASSSGQGQGEKLFF

V gene: TRBV28
J gene: TRBJ2-7
CDR3 protein: CASTAGGAAPYEQYF

V gene: TRBV9
J gene: TRBJ2-7
CDR3 protein: CASSVGGAGAYEQYF

V gene: TRBV11-2
J gene: TRBJ2-1
CDR3 protein: CASSPIANEQFF

V gene: TRBV12-5
J gene: TRBJ2-5
CDR3 protein: CASGSQGRRETQYF

V gene: TRBV27
J gene: TRBJ2-1
CDR3 protein: CASSPQGQGLGEQFF

V gene: TRBV30
J gene: TRBJ1-5
CDR3 protein: CAWSVQAVSNQPQHF

V gene: TRBV7-2
J gene: TRBJ2-5
CDR3 protein: CASSLAGGETQYF

V gene: TRBV30
J gene: TRBJ1-2
CDR3 protein: CAWSVQGLNYGYTF

V gene: TRBV29-1
J gene: TRBJ2-1
CDR3 protein: CSVEGLAGLTYNEQFF

V gene: TRBV4-1
J gene: TRBJ1-5
CDR3 protein: CASTPRFGGNSNQPQHF

V gene: TRBV30
J gene: TRBJ2-7
CDR3 protein: CAWSAGQGGYEQYF

V gene: TRBV6-1
J gene: TRBJ1-4
CDR3 protein: CASSERRGVNEKLFF

V gene: TRBV9
J gene: NA
CDR3 protein: CASSVGAGAYEQYF

V gene: TRBV2
J gene: TRBJ2-7
CDR3 protein: CASIGGASYEQYF

V gene: TRBV11-2
J gene: TRBJ2-7
CDR3 protein: CASSLVAGVLEQYF

V gene: TRBV30
J gene: TRBJ1-1
CDR3 protein: CAWTRGTLNTEAFF

V gene: TRBV5-1
J gene: TRBJ2-1
CDR3 protein: CASSPRGETPYNEQFF

V gene: TRBV29-1
J gene: TRBJ2-5
CDR3 protein: CSVEDTGSIQETQYF

V gene: TRBV25-1
J gene: TRBJ1-6
CDR3 protein: CASRLTGNSPLHF

V gene: TRBV7-2
J gene: TRBJ1-2
CDR3 protein: CASSPKARGGYTF

V gene: TRBV2
J gene: TRBJ1-4
CDR3 protein: CASSVTTDRGQTNEKLFF

V gene: TRBV5-1
J gene: TRBJ2-1
CDR3 protein: CASSLQGSSYNEQFF

V gene: TRBV28
J gene: TRBJ1-1
CDR3 protein: CASSPQGLNTEAFF

V gene: TRBV7-9
J gene: TRBJ2-1
CDR3 protein: CASSLQGSRSEQFF

V gene: TRBV5-4
J gene: TRBJ1-4
CDR3 protein: CASSLLDAPNEKLFF

V gene: TRBV11-2
J gene: TRBJ2-5
CDR3 protein: CASSSNRGRGETQYF

V gene: TRBV20-1
J gene: TRBJ2-3
CDR3 protein: CSAEGERGQYF

V gene: TRBV10-3
J gene: TRBJ2-2
CDR3 protein: CAISVAHRGDTGELFF

V gene: TRBV5-1
J gene: TRBJ2-3
CDR3 protein: CASSFKRGAQVNTDTQYF

V gene: TRBV7-6
J gene: TRBJ2-2
CDR3 protein: CASSLLAPNTGELFF

V gene: TRBV10-3
J gene: TRBJ1-2
CDR3 protein: CAISPQTAGDYGYTF

V gene: TRBV7-2
J gene: TRBJ2-7
CDR3 protein: CASSHGSSYEQYF